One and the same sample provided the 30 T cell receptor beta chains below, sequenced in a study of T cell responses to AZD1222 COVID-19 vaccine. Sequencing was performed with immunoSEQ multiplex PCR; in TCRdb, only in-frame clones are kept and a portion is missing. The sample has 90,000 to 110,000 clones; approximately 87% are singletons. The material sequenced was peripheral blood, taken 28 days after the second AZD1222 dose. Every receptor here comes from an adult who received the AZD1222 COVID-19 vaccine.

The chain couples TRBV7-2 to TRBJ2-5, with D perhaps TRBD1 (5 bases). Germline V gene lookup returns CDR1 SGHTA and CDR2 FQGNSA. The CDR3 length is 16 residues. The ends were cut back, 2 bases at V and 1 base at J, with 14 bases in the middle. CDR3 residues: CASSLFLSQGQETQYF. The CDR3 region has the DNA TGTGCCAGCAGCTTATTTCTTAGCCAGGGCCAAGAGACCCAGTACTTC.

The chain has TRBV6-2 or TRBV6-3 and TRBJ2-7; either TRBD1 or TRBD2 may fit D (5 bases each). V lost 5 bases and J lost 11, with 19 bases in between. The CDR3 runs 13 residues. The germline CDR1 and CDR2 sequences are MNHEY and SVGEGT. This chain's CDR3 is CASSRYRDADKYF. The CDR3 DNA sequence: TGTGCCAGCAGTAGATACCGGGACGCAGACAAGTACTTC.

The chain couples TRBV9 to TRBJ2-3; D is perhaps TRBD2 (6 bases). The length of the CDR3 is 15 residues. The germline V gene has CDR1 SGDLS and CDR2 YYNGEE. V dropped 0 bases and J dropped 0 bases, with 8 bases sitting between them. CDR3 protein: CASSVVGTSTDTQYF. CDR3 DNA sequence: TGTGCCAGCAGCGTAGTAGGGACTAGCACAGATACGCAGTATTTT.

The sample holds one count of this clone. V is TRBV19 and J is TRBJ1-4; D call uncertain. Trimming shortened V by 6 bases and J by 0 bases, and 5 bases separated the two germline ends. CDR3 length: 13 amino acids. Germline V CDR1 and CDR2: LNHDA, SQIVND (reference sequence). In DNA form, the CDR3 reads TGTGCCAGTAGACATGCAACTAATGAAAAACTGTTTTTT. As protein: CASRHATNEKLFF.

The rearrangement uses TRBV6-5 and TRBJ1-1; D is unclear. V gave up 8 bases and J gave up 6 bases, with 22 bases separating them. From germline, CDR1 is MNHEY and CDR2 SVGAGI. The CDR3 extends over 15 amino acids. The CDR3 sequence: CASLLLHTVRPEAFF. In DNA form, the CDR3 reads TGTGCCAGCCTACTCCTACACACCGTTCGCCCTGAAGCTTTCTTT.

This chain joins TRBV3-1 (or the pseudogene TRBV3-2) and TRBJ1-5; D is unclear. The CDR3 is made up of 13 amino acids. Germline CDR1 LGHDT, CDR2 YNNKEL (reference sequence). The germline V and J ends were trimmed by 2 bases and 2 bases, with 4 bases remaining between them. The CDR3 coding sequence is TGTGCCAGCAGCCAATATGGCAATCAGCCCCAGCATTTT. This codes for CASSQYGNQPQHF.

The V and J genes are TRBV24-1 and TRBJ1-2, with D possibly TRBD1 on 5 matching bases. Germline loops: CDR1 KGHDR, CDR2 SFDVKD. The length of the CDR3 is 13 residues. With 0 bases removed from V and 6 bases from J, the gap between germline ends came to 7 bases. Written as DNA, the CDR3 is TGTGCCACCAGTGATTTGGCGGGGGATGGCTACACCTTC. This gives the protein CATSDLAGDGYTF.

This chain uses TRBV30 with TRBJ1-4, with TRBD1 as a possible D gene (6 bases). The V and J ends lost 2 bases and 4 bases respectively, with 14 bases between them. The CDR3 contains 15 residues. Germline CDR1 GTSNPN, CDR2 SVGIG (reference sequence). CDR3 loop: CAWSSRGGVNEKLFF. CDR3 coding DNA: TGTGCCTGGAGTTCCAGGGGAGGGGTTAATGAAAAACTGTTTTTT. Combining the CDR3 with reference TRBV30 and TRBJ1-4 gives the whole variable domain SQTIHQWPATLVQPVGSPLSLECTVEGTSNPNLYWYRQAAGRGLQLLFYSVGIGQISSEVPQNLSASRPQDRQFILSSKKLLLSDSGFYLCAWSSRGGVNEKLFFGSGTQLSVL.

Here the CDR3 reads CSAREKGTQYF. DNA of the CDR3: TGCAGTGCTAGAGAAAAGGGGACCCAGTACTTC. The rearrangement uses TRBV20-1 and TRBJ2-5; D is uncertain. Trimming pared 0 bases from V and 7 bases from J, leaving 6 bases between. Germline V gene data show CDR1 as DFQATT and CDR2 as SNEGSKA (reference sequence). The CDR3 is made up of 11 amino acids.

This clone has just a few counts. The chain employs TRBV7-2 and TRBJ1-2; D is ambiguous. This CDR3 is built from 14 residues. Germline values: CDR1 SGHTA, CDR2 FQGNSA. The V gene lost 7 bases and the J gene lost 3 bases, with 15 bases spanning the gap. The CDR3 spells CASISGVGYYGYTF. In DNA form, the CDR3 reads TGTGCCAGCATATCTGGGGTAGGGTACTATGGCTACACCTTC.

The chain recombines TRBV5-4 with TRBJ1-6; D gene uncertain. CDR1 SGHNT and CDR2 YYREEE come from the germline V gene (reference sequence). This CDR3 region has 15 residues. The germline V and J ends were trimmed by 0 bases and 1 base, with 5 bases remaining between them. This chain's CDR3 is CASSLGGSYNSPLHF. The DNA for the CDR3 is TGTGCCAGCAGCTTGGGTGGGTCCTATAATTCACCCCTCCACTTT.

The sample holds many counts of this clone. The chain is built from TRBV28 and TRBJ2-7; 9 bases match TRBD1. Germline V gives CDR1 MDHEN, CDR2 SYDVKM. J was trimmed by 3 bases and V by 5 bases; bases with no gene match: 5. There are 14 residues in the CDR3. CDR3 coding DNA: TGTGCCAGCAGTCCCGACAGGGGGAGCTACGAGCAGTACTTC. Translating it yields CASSPDRGSYEQYF.

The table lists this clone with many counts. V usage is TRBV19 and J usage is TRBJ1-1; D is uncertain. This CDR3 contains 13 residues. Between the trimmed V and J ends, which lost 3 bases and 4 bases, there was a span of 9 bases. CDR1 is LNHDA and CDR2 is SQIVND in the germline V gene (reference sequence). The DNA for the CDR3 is TGTGCCAGTAGTATCGCAGTCATCACTGAAGCTTTCTTT. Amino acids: CASSIAVITEAFF.

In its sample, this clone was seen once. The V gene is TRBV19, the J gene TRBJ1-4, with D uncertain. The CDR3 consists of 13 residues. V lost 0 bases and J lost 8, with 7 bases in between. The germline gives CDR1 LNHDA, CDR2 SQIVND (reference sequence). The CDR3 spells CASSIDPGEKLFF. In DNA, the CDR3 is TGTGCCAGTAGTATAGATCCCGGGGAAAAACTGTTTTTT.

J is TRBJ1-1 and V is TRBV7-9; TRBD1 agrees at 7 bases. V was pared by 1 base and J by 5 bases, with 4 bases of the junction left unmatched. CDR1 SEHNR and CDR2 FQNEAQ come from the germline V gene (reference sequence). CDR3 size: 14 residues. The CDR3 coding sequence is TGTGCCAGCAGCTTAGGACAGGGTAAAACTGAAGCTTTCTTT. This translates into CASSLGQGKTEAFF.

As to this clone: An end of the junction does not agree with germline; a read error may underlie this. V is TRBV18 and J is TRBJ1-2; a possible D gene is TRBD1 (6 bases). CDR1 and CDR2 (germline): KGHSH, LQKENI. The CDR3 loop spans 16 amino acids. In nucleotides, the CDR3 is TGTGCCAGCTCCCCGGACAGCCGCTTCCCCTTCTATAGCTACACCTTC. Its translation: CASSPDSRFPFYSYTF.

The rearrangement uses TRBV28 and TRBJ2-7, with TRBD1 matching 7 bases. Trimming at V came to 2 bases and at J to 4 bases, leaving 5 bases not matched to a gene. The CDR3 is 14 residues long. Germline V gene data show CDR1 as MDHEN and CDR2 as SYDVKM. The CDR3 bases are TGTGCCAGCAGTTTAAGGGGGCAGGTTTACGAGCAGTACTTC. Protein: CASSLRGQVYEQYF. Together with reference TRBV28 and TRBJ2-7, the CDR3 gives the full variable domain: DVKVTQSSRYLVKRTGEKVFLECVQDMDHENMFWYRQDPGLGLRLIYFSYDVKMKEKGDIPEGYSVSREKKERFSLILESASTNQTSMYLCASSLRGQVYEQYFGPGTRLTVT.

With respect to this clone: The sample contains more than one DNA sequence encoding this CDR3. The CDR3 here is CASSFQYGYTF. CDR3 DNA: TGTGCCAGCAGCTTCCAGTATGGCTACACCTTC. V gene TRBV7-2 combines with J gene TRBJ1-2, with unresolved D. CDR1 is SGHTA, CDR2 FQGNSA, per germline. V lost 3 bases and J lost 5, with 4 bases in between. The CDR3 is 11 amino acids.

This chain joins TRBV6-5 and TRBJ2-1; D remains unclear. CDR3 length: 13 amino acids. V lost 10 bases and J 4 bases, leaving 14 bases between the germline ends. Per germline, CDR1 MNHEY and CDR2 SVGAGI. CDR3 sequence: CAIKGGGYNEQFF. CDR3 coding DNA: TGTGCCATAAAAGGCGGCGGATACAATGAGCAGTTCTTC.

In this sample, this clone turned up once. The CDR3 DNA is TGTGCCAGCAGTTACGAAAGCCAGAATTCACCCCTCCACTTT. Translating gives CASSYESQNSPLHF. The chain is built from TRBV6-2 or TRBV6-3 and TRBJ1-6, with D unresolved. CDR3 length: 14 residues. The ends were cut back, 2 bases at V and 7 bases at J, with 9 bases in the middle. CDR1 is MNHEY, CDR2 SVGEGT, per germline.

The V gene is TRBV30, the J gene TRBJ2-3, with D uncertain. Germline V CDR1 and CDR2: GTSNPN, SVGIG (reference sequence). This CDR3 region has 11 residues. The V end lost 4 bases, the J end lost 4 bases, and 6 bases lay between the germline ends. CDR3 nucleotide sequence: TGTGCCTGGAACCCCTCAGATACGCAGTATTTT. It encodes CAWNPSDTQYF.

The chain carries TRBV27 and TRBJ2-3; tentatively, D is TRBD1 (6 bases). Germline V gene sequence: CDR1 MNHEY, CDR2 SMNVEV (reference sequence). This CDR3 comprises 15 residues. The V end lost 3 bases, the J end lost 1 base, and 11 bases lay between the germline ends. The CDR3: CASSFTQGRTDTQYF. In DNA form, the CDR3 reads TGTGCCAGCAGTTTTACACAGGGTCGCACAGATACGCAGTATTTT.

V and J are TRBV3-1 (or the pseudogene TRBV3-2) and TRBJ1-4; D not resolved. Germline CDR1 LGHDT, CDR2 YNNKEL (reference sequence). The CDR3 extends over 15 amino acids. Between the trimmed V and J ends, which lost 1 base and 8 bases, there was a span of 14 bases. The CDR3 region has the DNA TGTGCCAGCAGCCAAGGTGGCCCCGGACGAGAAAAACTGTTTTTT. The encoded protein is CASSQGGPGREKLFF.

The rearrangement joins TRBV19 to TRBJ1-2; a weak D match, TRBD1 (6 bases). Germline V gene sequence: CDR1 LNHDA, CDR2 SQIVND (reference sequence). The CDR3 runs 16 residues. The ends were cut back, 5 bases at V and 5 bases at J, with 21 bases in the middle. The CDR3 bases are TGTGCCAGTAGTGAACAGACGGAGGGGGATCGTTATGGCTACACCTTC. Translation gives CASSEQTEGDRYGYTF.

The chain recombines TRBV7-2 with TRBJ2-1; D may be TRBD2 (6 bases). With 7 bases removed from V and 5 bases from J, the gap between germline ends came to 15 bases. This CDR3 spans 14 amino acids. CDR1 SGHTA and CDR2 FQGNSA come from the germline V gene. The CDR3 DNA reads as TGTGCCAGCACCCTAGAGGGCGGGAACAATGAGCAGTTCTTC. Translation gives CASTLEGGNNEQFF.

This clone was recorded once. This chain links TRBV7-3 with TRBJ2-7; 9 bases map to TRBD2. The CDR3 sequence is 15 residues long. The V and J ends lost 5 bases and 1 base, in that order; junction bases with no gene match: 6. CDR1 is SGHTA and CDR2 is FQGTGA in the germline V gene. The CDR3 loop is CASSASSGTSYEQYF. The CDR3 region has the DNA TGTGCCAGCAGCGCCTCTAGCGGGACTTCCTACGAGCAGTACTTC.

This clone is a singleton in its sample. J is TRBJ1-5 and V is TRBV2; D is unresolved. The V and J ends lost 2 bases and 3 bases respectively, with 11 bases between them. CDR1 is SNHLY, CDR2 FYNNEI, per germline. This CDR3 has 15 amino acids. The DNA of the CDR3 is TGTGCCAGCAGTGAATCGGGTACTTTCAATCAGCCCCAGCATTTT. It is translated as CASSESGTFNQPQHF.

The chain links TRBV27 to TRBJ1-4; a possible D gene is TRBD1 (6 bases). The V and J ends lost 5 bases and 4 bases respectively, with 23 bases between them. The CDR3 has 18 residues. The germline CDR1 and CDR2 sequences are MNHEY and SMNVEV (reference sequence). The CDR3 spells CASSPYYPVRGDNEKLFF. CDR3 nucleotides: TGTGCCAGCAGTCCATATTATCCCGTCAGGGGTGATAATGAAAAACTGTTTTTT.

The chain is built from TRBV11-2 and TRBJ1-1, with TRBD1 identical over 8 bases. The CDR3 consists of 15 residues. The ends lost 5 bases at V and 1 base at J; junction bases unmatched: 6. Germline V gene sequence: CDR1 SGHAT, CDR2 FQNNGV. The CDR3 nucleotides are TGTGCCAGCAGCCCCCAGGGGGCAAAGAACACTGAAGCTTTCTTT. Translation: CASSPQGAKNTEAFF.

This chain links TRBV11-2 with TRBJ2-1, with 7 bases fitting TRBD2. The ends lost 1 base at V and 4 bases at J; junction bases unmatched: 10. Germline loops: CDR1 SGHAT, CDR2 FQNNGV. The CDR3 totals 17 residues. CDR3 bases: TGTGCCAGCAGCTTAGCCCCCCTGGGAGGGCCTTACAATGAGCAGTTCTTC. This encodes CASSLAPLGGPYNEQFF.